The text below deals with one T cell receptor (beta chain). The target of this receptor is not known. No base quality values were provided; no much bigger clone lies one nucleotide off. From its cysteine to its phenylalanine, the CDR3 spans 16 amino acids. Of all the DNA, just the CDR3 is kept, 48 bases in frame from base 1. Trimming removed 3 bases from V and 0 bases from J; the gene matches leave 7 bases unexplained. From the germline V gene, CDR1 is KGHSH and CDR2 is LQKENI. This sample is drawn from a study of blood T cell repertoires in COVID-19 (dated by TCRdb to 2019 to 2021). For the wider study: Collaborator samples came from the United States, Italy and Spain and covered acute and convalescent phases of COVID-19. The material from the prospective study consisted of cDNA or gDNA derived from T cells, B-cell-depleted T cells, or PBMCs. The dataset comprised deeply sampled blood TCRbeta repertoires from subjects exposed to, actively infected with, or recovered from COVID-19. The repertoires were made available in a free public database intended to serve as a resource for research on the immune response to SARS-CoV-2. Samples came from the ongoing ImmuneRACE study (first 160 participants) plus 1,254 subjects from 6 global collaborators. Nearly every sample came with metadata listing a de-identified subject ID, COVID-19 status, age in years and sex. Where HLA class I and class II types were available, the types were taken from metadata supplied by the sample provider, not from assay-based typing.

The immunoSEQ Assay, a bias-controlled multiplex PCR, was used to amplify TCRbeta CDR3 regions from genomic DNA. Turning to the authors' computational methods: The number of nucleated cells in each sample was estimated by amplification of reference gene primers within the assay. To quantify the absolute abundance of each unique TCRbeta CDR3 rearrangement, sequence reads were collapsed and filtered. For each sample, productive Simpson clonality was calculated as the square root of Simpson's diversity index across productive rearrangements. TCRdb re-hosts the immuneACCESS table, in-frame sequences only. Its copies lack some clones; in the studies checked, an unresolved V gene accounts for under half of them, and the cause for the rest is not known. The V and J calls and the clone size are those of that table, but D and trimming were determined from the DNA. Here the sample has 310,000 or so clones; 80% to 90% occur a single time. The ten largest clones take up approximately 1.2% of the sample.

Each collaborating institution followed its own protocols to collect whole blood in K2EDTA tubes. For TCRbeta analysis, collaborators shipped samples in one of three forms: frozen whole blood, isolated PBMCs, or DNA extracted from either of those sample types. Findings and caveats that apply to the study as a whole: The quantity of clinical and demographic metadata differed by source and by participant and was supplied without curation.

The chain is made from TRBV18 and TRBJ1-1; 7 central nucleotides agree with TRBD1. Sequenced material: peripheral blood. The TCR sequence derives from a woman aged 45-60 years with acute or convalescent COVID-19. The DNA sequence follows: TGTGCCAGCTCACCCAGCTTAGGGACAGTGAACACTGAAGCTTTCTTT. It translates to CASSPSLGTVNTEAFF.